The rows below give T cell receptor beta chains drawn from one sample of a study of blood T cell repertoires in COVID-19. TCRdb's copy holds only in-frame clones and misses some; the assay was immunoSEQ multiplex PCR. The data hold roughly 120,000 clones, with more than 70% observed a single time. Input material: peripheral blood. These receptors were obtained from a woman older than 75 with COVID-19, enrolled during active disease. Each CDR3 is given with its conserved first and last residue. A D gene is named only where the DNA matches it firmly. Where a row states a size, it is once, few, many or the class of an expanded clone; other rows omit it.

D,V,size,J,DNA,CDR3
TRBD1,TRBV5-1,-,TRBJ1-6,TGCGCCAGCAGCATGGGACAGGGGAGAGGGTCACCCCTCCACTTT,CASSMGQGRGSPLHF
TRBD2,TRBV6-1,-,TRBJ2-3,TGTGCCAGCAGTGCGCATAGCGGGAGATCTGGGGATACGCAGTATTTT,CASSAHSGRSGDTQYF
-,TRBV7-9,-,TRBJ1-5,TGTGCCAGCAGCAAACAAGATCAGCCCCAGCATTTT,CASSKQDQPQHF
-,TRBV27,-,TRBJ2-5,TGTGCCAGCAGTCACATGCCCGAAGGGGAAGAGACCCAGTACTTC,CASSHMPEGEETQYF
TRBD1,TRBV5-6,-,TRBJ2-7,TGTGCCAGCAGCTCGACAGGGTCCCACGAGCAGTACTTC,CASSSTGSHEQYF
TRBD1,TRBV11-2,-,TRBJ2-7,TGTGCCAGCAGCTTAGGGGGACAGAGGATCGAGCAGTACTTC,CASSLGGQRIEQYF
-,TRBV6-5,-,TRBJ2-3,TGTGCCAGCAGTTCCTCGGGACCACAGGGAACGGATACGCAGTATTTT,CASSSSGPQGTDTQYF
-,TRBV15,-,TRBJ1-1,TGTGCCACCAGCAGACGACAGGCCATTAACACTGAAGCTTTCTTT,CATSRRQAINTEAFF
TRBD2,TRBV3-1/TRBV3-2,-,TRBJ2-3,TGTGCCAGCAGCCCTCACCAGCGGGAGGGCCTCGATACGCAGTATTTT,CASSPHQREGLDTQYF
TRBD1,TRBV6-5,-,TRBJ2-7,TGTGCCAGCAGTTCAAATACAGGGGGCAAAGACGAGCAGTACTTC,CASSSNTGGKDEQYF
-,TRBV18,once,TRBJ2-3,TGTGCCAGCTCACGGGCGGGGAGGTTCACAGATACGCAGTATTTT,CASSRAGRFTDTQYF
-,TRBV5-1,-,TRBJ2-1,TGCGCCAGCAGCTCGCAGCGGACGCGGAATGAGCAGTTCTTC,CASSSQRTRNEQFF
-,TRBV19,-,TRBJ1-5,TGTGCCAGTAGCTCGGGTGATAGGCCCCAGCATTTT,CASSSGDRPQHF
-,TRBV5-1,few,TRBJ1-4,TGCGCCAGCGGGGCGAGACCAGGGGTTAATGAAAAACTGTTTTTT,CASGARPGVNEKLFF